Listed below are T cell receptor beta chains from one sample, sequenced in a study of glioma-infiltrating T cells. TCRdb called the multiplex PCR reads again in MiXCR, with one record for every CDR3 protein. The profile shows about 400,000 distinct CDR3 sequences, 35% to 45% of them singletons. Sequencing was performed on glioma tissue, nonneoplastic brain tissue, or PBMCs (not recorded which). These receptors came from a human donor with low-grade glioma or glioblastoma, undergoing nonglioma brain surgery, or in good health (not recorded which). CDR3s include the opening cysteine and the closing phenylalanine or tryptophan. A D gene is named only where the DNA matches it firmly. Expanded clones are given a class, and other clones once, few, many or no size at all.

NA TRBJ2-3 many TRBV27 CASSQTDTQYF TGTGCCAGCAGTCAGACAGATACGCAGTATTTT
NA TRBJ1-1 many TRBV27 CASSLRDGTEAFF TGTGCCAGCAGTCTCCGGGACGGGACTGAAGCTTTCTTT
TRBD2 TRBJ2-1 NA TRBV20-1 CSAQPRAGSGDEQFF TGCAGTGCTCAACCTCGAGCGGGATCCGGGGATGAGCAGTTCTTC
NA TRBJ2-1 many TRBV28 CASSFAGPYNEQFF TGTGCCAGCAGTTTTGCGGGACCCTACAATGAGCAGTTCTTC
NA TRBJ2-1 NA TRBV5-4 CASSSSGWGQQFF TGTGCCAGCAGCTCCTCAGGGTGGGGCCAGCAGTTCTTC
TRBD2 TRBJ2-7 NA TRBV28 CAISLARLAGFYEQYF TGTGCCATCAGCCTTGCCCGACTAGCGGGATTCTACGAGCAGTACTTC
NA TRBJ1-1 NA TRBV4-1 CASSRVQGGEAFF TGCGCCAGCAGCCGAGTCCAGGGAGGTGAAGCTTTCTTT
TRBD1 TRBJ2-7 NA TRBV19 CASSIYRGDYEQYF TGTGCCAGTAGTATCTACAGGGGGGACTACGAGCAGTACTTC
TRBD1 TRBJ2-1 NA TRBV5-1 CASSRGTGEYTEQFF TGCGCCAGCAGCCGGGGGACAGGGGAGTATACTGAGCAGTTCTTC
NA TRBJ2-1 NA TRBV12-3/TRBV12-4 CASVYSGSYNEQFF TGTGCCAGCGTTTATTCAGGGTCCTACAATGAGCAGTTCTTC
NA TRBJ2-3 many TRBV20-1 CSATLPSGTDTQYF TGCAGTGCTACATTACCTTCGGGCACAGATACGCAGTATTTT
NA TRBJ1-2 NA TRBV28 CASSLFPLRHRGDTF TGTGCCAGCAGTTTATTCCCGTTAAGGCACCGGGGGGACACCTTC
NA TRBJ2-7 NA TRBV24-1 CATSDPRGGSYEQYF TGTGCCACCAGTGATCCCCGGGGCGGTTCCTACGAGCAGTACTTC
NA TRBJ2-4 once TRBV12-3/TRBV12-4 CASSPPIRNFLAKNIQYF TGTGCCAGCAGTCCCCCCATAAGAAATTTTCTAGCCAAAAACATTCAGTACTTC
NA TRBJ1-1 many TRBV20-1 CSAIGAIYTEAFF TGCAGTGCTATCGGAGCGATTTACACTGAAGCTTTCTTT
NA TRBJ1-2 NA TRBV7-2 CASSLRSYGYTF TGTGCCAGCAGCTTAAGGTCCTATGGCTACACCTTC
TRBD1 TRBJ1-5 NA TRBV20-1 CSARTGQNQPQHF TGCAGTGCCCGGACAGGTCAAAATCAGCCCCAGCATTTT
NA TRBJ2-5 NA TRBV4-1 CASRLGPQETQYF TGCGCCAGCAGGCTGGGGCCCCAAGAGACCCAGTACTTC
NA TRBJ2-7 NA TRBV20-1 CSATDFSYEQYF TGCAGTGCTACTGACTTCTCCTACGAGCAGTACTTC
NA TRBJ1-2 few TRBV7-2 CASSLTQGANYGYTF TGTGCCAGCAGCTTAACTCAGGGCGCGAACTATGGCTACACCTTC
NA TRBJ1-5 medium-sized TRBV15 CATSRDGTENQPQHF TGTGCCACCAGCAGAGATGGGACCGAGAATCAGCCCCAGCATTTT
NA TRBJ2-3 few TRBV10-3 CAISGGDTQYF TGTGCCATCAGTGGCGGAGATACGCAGTATTTT
NA TRBJ2-7 once TRBV5-4 CASSIRDFPYKQYF TGTGCCAGCAGCATCCGGGACTTCCCCTACAAGCAGTACTTC
NA TRBJ2-3 many TRBV20-1 CSARVDRRTDTQYF TGCAGTGCTAGAGTCGACCGGCGGACAGATACGCAGTATTTT
TRBD2 TRBJ2-7 NA TRBV11-2 CASSPETGLETSYEQYF TGTGCCAGCAGCCCAGAGACGGGACTAGAGACGTCCTACGAGCAGTACTTC
TRBD2 TRBJ2-7 NA TRBV20-1 CSASDLAGDLYEQYF TGCAGTGCTAGTGATCTAGCGGGAGATCTCTACGAGCAGTACTTC
NA TRBJ1-1 NA TRBV20-1 CSASPWGRTGTEASF TGCAGTGCTAGCCCTTGGGGCCGAACAGGCACTGAAGCTTCCTTT
NA TRBJ2-4 NA TRBV7-2 CAGSSQGPGTLAKNIQYF TGTGCCGGCAGCTCCCAGGGACCTGGTACCCTGGCCAAAAACATTCAGTACTTC
TRBD2 TRBJ2-7 few TRBV20-1 CSASGGVFDEQYF TGCAGTGCTAGCGGGGGGGTTTTCGACGAGCAGTACTTC
NA TRBJ1-2 NA TRBV18 CASSPAREPHGYTF TGTGCCAGCTCACCGGCACGGGAGCCCCATGGCTACACCTTC
NA TRBJ2-1 many TRBV15 CATSLPSLHEQFF TGTGCCACCAGCCTACCCTCCCTTCATGAGCAGTTCTTC
TRBD1 TRBJ2-5 NA TRBV27 CASGLGPGQQETQYF TGTGCCAGCGGTTTAGGGCCGGGACAGCAAGAGACCCAGTACTTC
NA TRBJ2-7 few TRBV7-2 CASSLAWDSYYEQYF TGTGCCAGCAGCTTAGCGTGGGATTCCTACTACGAGCAGTACTTC
TRBD2 TRBJ2-1 NA TRBV14 CASSQEPGLLYNEQFF TGTGCCAGCAGCCAAGAGCCGGGACTACTCTACAATGAGCAGTTCTTC
NA TRBJ1-1 NA TRBV7-9 CASSLAPGRNTEAFF TGTGCCAGCAGCTTAGCCCCAGGGAGGAACACTGAAGCTTTCTTT
NA TRBJ1-1 NA TRBV19 CASSLIQVGTEAFF TGTGCCAGTAGTCTAATCCAGGTTGGCACTGAAGCTTTCTTT
NA TRBJ2-1 once TRBV2 CAGSEGAGLQFF TGTGCCGGCAGTGAAGGGGCAGGGTTGCAGTTCTTC
NA TRBJ1-5 many TRBV6-1 CASSPRGGSPWPQHF TGTGCCAGCAGTCCCCGGGGTGGGAGCCCGTGGCCCCAGCATTTT
NA TRBJ2-2 many TRBV27 CASSLSGYTGELFF TGTGCCAGCAGTTTATCAGGGTACACCGGGGAGCTGTTTTTT
NA TRBJ2-1 few TRBV6-2/TRBV6-3 CASRGPRRGYNEQFF TGTGCCAGCAGGGGCCCTAGGAGGGGGTACAATGAGCAGTTCTTC
TRBD1 TRBJ1-4 NA TRBV20-1 CSARPPGQENEKLFF TGCAGTGCTAGACCGCCGGGACAGGAGAATGAAAAACTGTTTTTT
NA TRBJ1-1 NA TRBV25-1 CASSEGHRTEAFF TGTGCCAGCAGTGAGGGCCATCGCACTGAAGCTTTCTTT
TRBD2 TRBJ2-1 once TRBV5-4 CASSLDPGLAAIIDNEQFF TGTGCCAGCAGCTTAGACCCGGGACTAGCGGCAATCATCGACAATGAGCAGTTCTTC
NA TRBJ1-5 NA TRBV20-1 CSAVETRGAQHF TGCAGTGCCGTGGAAACCCGCGGAGCCCAGCATTTT
TRBD1 TRBJ2-1 many TRBV6-1 CASSAGTGGYNEQFF TGTGCCAGCAGTGCCGGGACAGGGGGCTACAATGAGCAGTTCTTC
NA TRBJ2-2 many TRBV27 CASSLPSPPSTGELFF TGTGCCAGCAGTTTACCCAGCCCTCCCAGCACCGGGGAGCTGTTTTTT
TRBD2 TRBJ2-3 few TRBV28 CASSPGLESTDTQYF TGTGCCAGCAGCCCCGGACTAGAGAGCACAGATACGCAGTATTTT
NA TRBJ2-7 few TRBV4-1 CASSQDRGLPSYF TGCGCCAGCAGCCAAGATAGGGGGTTACCCTCGTACTTC
TRBD2 TRBJ2-7 once TRBV27 CASSVGPPARIGLAGYEQYF TGTGCCAGCAGCGTAGGCCCCCCCGCTAGGATTGGACTAGCGGGCTACGAGCAGTACTTC
NA TRBJ1-1 NA TRBV11-2 CASSLPWQLNTEAFF TGTGCCAGCAGCCTCCCTTGGCAGCTGAACACTGAAGCTTTCTTT
NA TRBJ2-7 few TRBV27 CASRAFSESSYEQYF TGTGCCAGCAGAGCCTTTAGCGAAAGCTCCTACGAGCAGTACTTC
NA TRBJ1-5 NA TRBV2 CASSEWLWNQPQHF TGTGCCAGCAGTGAATGGCTTTGGAATCAGCCCCAGCATTTT
NA TRBJ1-1 NA TRBV7-2 CAAEGSGLKAFF TGTGCCGCCGAGGGCAGCGGGCTTAAAGCTTTCTTT
TRBD2 TRBJ2-7 many TRBV27 CASSSQLAGVVLREQYF TGTGCCAGCAGTTCGCAACTAGCGGGAGTCGTCCTGAGAGAGCAGTACTTC
NA TRBJ1-2 few TRBV30 CAWTVSEGYTF TGTGCCTGGACGGTCTCGGAAGGCTACACCTTC
NA TRBJ2-7 many TRBV27 CASTAGHGGNEQYF TGTGCCAGCACCGCGGGGCACGGCGGGAACGAGCAGTACTTC
TRBD1 TRBJ2-3 NA TRBV29-1 CSVDTGQVQASTDTQYF TGCAGCGTTGACACCGGACAGGTCCAAGCTAGCACAGATACGCAGTATTTT
NA TRBJ1-2 NA TRBV7-9 CASSVGQLYGYTF TGTGCCAGCAGCGTCGGACAGCTCTATGGCTACACCTTC
TRBD2 TRBJ2-1 few TRBV15 CATSSLAGGWNEQFF TGTGCCACCAGCAGTCTAGCGGGAGGGTGGAATGAGCAGTTCTTC
NA TRBJ2-6 NA TRBV5-4 CASSSPDSGANVLTF TGTGCCAGCAGCTCCCCGGACTCTGGGGCCAACGTCCTGACTTTC